These 21 T cell receptor beta chains came from one sample sequenced in a study of T cell repertoires in cytomegalovirus infection. TCRdb called the reads again in MiXCR, with one record for every CDR3 protein. The sample gives approximately 550,000 distinct CDR3 sequences, 16% of which show up once; roughly a quarter is in the top ten. Source material: CD8+ T cells from PBMCs. These receptors came from a human donor in good health (CMV status not recorded). Some clones in this sample may be carry-over from other donors' samples.

This clonotype was detected only a few times. J is TRBJ2-3 and V is TRBV6-5; 8 positions match TRBD1. Germline CDR1 is MNHEY and CDR2 is SVGAGI. The ends lost 2 bases at V and 6 bases at J; junction bases unmatched: 4. The CDR3 is 14 amino acids. The CDR3 DNA is TGTGCCAGCAGTTACGGCAGGGGGCTGGATACGCAGTATTTT. Its protein is CASSYGRGLDTQYF.

This clonotype was seen a few times. This chain joins TRBV6-4 and TRBJ2-1, with 10 bases fitting TRBD2. V was clipped by 4 bases and J by 5 bases; unmatched bases: 8. The length of the CDR3 is 16 residues. The germline CDR1 and CDR2 sequences are MRHNA and SNTAGT. CDR3 in DNA: TGTGCCAGCAGTGTGATAGCGGGGGGTATCGACAATGAGCAGTTCTTC. Translated, it gives CASSVIAGGIDNEQFF.

The sample holds many counts of this clonotype. CDR3 amino acids: CASSPRRQGENSQPQHF. The CDR3 DNA follows: TGTGCCAGCAGCCCGCGCCGGCAGGGGGAAAACAGTCAGCCCCAGCATTTT. The rearrangement joins TRBV7-8 to TRBJ1-5; 7 bases are shared with TRBD1. The CDR3 is 17 residues long. V was clipped by 5 bases and J by 6 bases; unmatched bases: 16. The germline gives CDR1 SGHVS, CDR2 FQNEAQ.

This clonotype was recorded at least ten times. The chain is built from TRBV11-3 and TRBJ1-1; tentatively, D is TRBD1 (5 bases). Germline CDR1 and CDR2: SGHNT and YENEEA. The CDR3 spans 15 residues. V lost 5 bases and J lost 0, with 13 bases in between. CDR3 loop: CASSRDGTVNTEAFF. The CDR3 DNA is TGTGCCAGCAGCCGAGACGGGACCGTGAACACTGAAGCTTTCTTT.

V gene TRBV28 combines with J gene TRBJ1-5; perhaps TRBD1 as D (5 bases). Germline CDR1 reads MDHEN; CDR2 reads SYDVKM. Trimming shortened V by 2 bases and J by 5 bases, and 16 bases separated the two germline ends. This CDR3 is built from 16 residues. The CDR3 nucleotides read TGTGCCAGCAGTTTAATGGCGACTGTGGGGGATCAGCCCCAGCATTTT. Protein product: CASSLMATVGDQPQHF.

This clonotype was detected ten times or more. This chain joins TRBV4-1 and TRBJ2-7, with 9 bases that match TRBD1. Trimming cost V 0 bases and J 2 bases; bases outside gene matches: 8. Germline assignment: CDR1 MGHRA and CDR2 YSYEKL. The CDR3 has 17 residues. CDR3: CASSQDPRTGDPYEQYF. The CDR3 nucleotides read TGCGCCAGCAGCCAAGATCCGAGGACAGGGGATCCCTACGAGCAGTACTTC.

In its sample, this clonotype was seen a few times. This chain links TRBV15 with TRBJ2-7; 8 bases map to TRBD1. This CDR3 has 17 residues. The germline gives CDR1 LNHNV, CDR2 YYDKDF (reference sequence). J lost 3 bases, V lost 3 bases, and 13 bases had no gene match. In DNA form, the CDR3 reads TGTGCCACCAGCAGGAGCGGTCCGGGACAGGTCTTCTACGAGCAGTACTTC. Translating gives CATSRSGPGQVFYEQYF.

This clonotype was observed a few times. The V call is TRBV5-1, the J call TRBJ2-3; TRBD1 matches at 7 bases. Germline V gene sequence: CDR1 SGHRS, CDR2 YFSETQ. The CDR3 runs to 16 residues. V shed 3 bases and J 1 base; nucleotides not matched to a gene: 8. The CDR3 here is CASSYLDRTGTDTQYF. CDR3 in DNA: TGCGCCAGCAGCTATTTGGACAGGACCGGCACAGATACGCAGTATTTT.

V is TRBV6-6 and J is TRBJ1-4; D is uncertain. The V gene's germline CDR1 is MNHNY and CDR2 SVGAGI (reference sequence). Trimming cost V 8 bases and J 5 bases, with 21 bases left between them. The CDR3 covers 16 residues. The CDR3, as DNA: TGTGCCAGCCATGGACGCGAAGAAAAACTAAATGAAAAACTGTTTTTT. Its protein is CASHGREEKLNEKLFF.

The rearrangement joins TRBV7-6 to TRBJ2-2, with 7 nucleotides matching TRBD1. The CDR3 has 16 residues. Per the germline V gene, CDR1 is SGHVS and CDR2 is FNYEAQ. The junction had 7 bases not matched to a gene; V was cut back by 5 bases and J by 1 base. The DNA of the CDR3 is TGTGCCAGCAGCCCAAGGGGGCTGGAGAACACCGGGGAGCTGTTTTTT. Encoded protein: CASSPRGLENTGELFF. Drawing the rest from reference TRBV7-6 and TRBJ2-2, the complete variable domain is GAGVSQSPRYKVTKRGQDVALRCDPISGHVSLYWYRQALGQGPEFLTYFNYEAQQDKSGLPNDRFSAERPEGSISTLTIQRTEQRDSAMYRCASSPRGLENTGELFFGEGSRLTVL.

This clonotype was counted between two and nine times. The V call is TRBV5-1, the J call TRBJ2-7, with 7 bases identical to TRBD1. This CDR3 is 15 amino acids long. Germline CDR1 reads SGHRS; CDR2 reads YFSETQ. V lost 4 bases, J lost 3 bases, and 10 bases stayed unmatched. The CDR3 loop reads CASSDRTGELYEQYF. CDR3 in DNA: TGCGCCAGCAGCGACCGGACAGGTGAGCTCTACGAGCAGTACTTC. The whole variable domain, remainder taken from reference TRBV5-1 and TRBJ2-7, is KAGVTQTPRYLIKTRGQQVTLSCSPISGHRSVSWYQQTPGQGLQFLFEYFSETQRNKGNFPGRFSGRQFSNSRSEMNVSTLELGDSALYLCASSDRTGELYEQYFGPGTRLTVT.

The chain carries TRBV11-3 and TRBJ2-7; D is uncertain. In germline, CDR1 is SGHNT, CDR2 YENEEA. V was shortened by 5 bases and J by 0 bases, with 11 bases between the two germline ends. CDR3 length: 14 residues. DNA of the CDR3: TGTGCCAGCAGCCCAGAATCGAGCTCCTACGAGCAGTACTTC. This translates into CASSPESSSYEQYF.

The chain is built from TRBV4-1 and TRBJ2-3; D is undetermined. Per germline, CDR1 MGHRA and CDR2 YSYEKL. This CDR3 is built from 14 residues. With 2 bases removed from V and 1 base from J, the gap between germline ends came to 7 bases. The CDR3 sequence: CASSQYPGTDTQYF. DNA for the CDR3: TGCGCCAGCAGCCAATATCCAGGCACAGATACGCAGTATTTT.

This clonotype was recorded at least ten times. CDR3 sequence (DNA): TGTGCCAGCACCCATCTGGCCGTGAACACTGAAGCTTTCTTT. The encoded protein is CASTHLAVNTEAFF. The chain uses TRBV7-8 and TRBJ1-1; D gene ambiguous. The CDR3 runs to 14 residues. Trimming cost V 7 bases and J 0 bases, with 12 bases left between them. Germline V gene data show CDR1 as SGHVS and CDR2 as FQNEAQ.

The rearrangement uses TRBV19 and TRBJ1-6; D is ambiguous. The germline V gene encodes CDR1 LNHDA and CDR2 SQIVND (reference sequence). The CDR3 extends over 13 amino acids. V lost 8 bases and J lost 8, with 13 bases in between. Here the CDR3 reads CASSTGRDSPLHF. DNA for the CDR3: TGTGCCAGTTCGACCGGGAGGGATTCACCCCTCCACTTT. Full variable domain (remainder filled in from reference TRBV19 and TRBJ1-6): DGGITQSPKYLFRKEGQNVTLSCEQNLNHDAMYWYRQDPGQGLRLIYYSQIVNDFQKGDIAEGYSVSREKKESFPLTVTSAQKNPTAFYLCASSTGRDSPLHFGNGTRLTVT.

The rearrangement joins TRBV28 to TRBJ2-1; D is perhaps TRBD2 (6 bases). V lost 6 bases and J lost 5, with 17 bases in between. Germline values: CDR1 MDHEN, CDR2 SYDVKM. There are 15 residues in the CDR3. The CDR3 nucleotides read TGTGCCAGCAGCCTCGGGAGTAGCATAAACAATGAGCAGTTCTTC. It is translated as CASSLGSSINNEQFF. Full variable domain (rest looked up from reference TRBV28 and TRBJ2-1): DVKVTQSSRYLVKRTGEKVFLECVQDMDHENMFWYRQDPGLGLRLIYFSYDVKMKEKGDIPEGYSVSREKKERFSLILESASTNQTSMYLCASSLGSSINNEQFFGPGTRLTVL.

This clonotype was counted at least ten times. V is TRBV12-3 or TRBV12-4 and J is TRBJ2-2, with D tentatively TRBD1 (6 bases). Trimming took off 10 bases at V and 2 bases at J, with 11 bases between the two ends. There are 13 residues in the CDR3. CDR3 in amino acids: CAIQGTNTGELFF. The CDR3 nucleotides read TGTGCCATACAGGGTACCAACACCGGGGAGCTGTTTTTT.

The V and J genes are TRBV12-3 or TRBV12-4 and TRBJ2-3, with 7 bases aligning to TRBD2. The CDR3 covers 14 residues. V lost 6 bases and J lost 2; bases outside the gene matches: 5. The CDR3 sequence: CASRRTRYTDTQYF. CDR3 bases: TGTGCCAGCAGACGGACTAGATACACAGATACGCAGTATTTT.

As DNA, the CDR3 is TGTGCCAGTAGTATAGATCCCCCCGTGGGGGGGCGAACTGAAGCTTTCTTT. Translation: CASSIDPPVGGRTEAFF. The rearrangement links TRBV19 to TRBJ1-1, with D tentatively TRBD1 (6 bases). The V and J ends lost 0 bases and 5 bases respectively, with 19 bases between them. The CDR3 covers 17 residues. Germline CDR1 reads LNHDA; CDR2 reads SQIVND (reference sequence).

This chain joins TRBV2 and TRBJ1-3, with unresolved D. The germline CDR1 and CDR2 sequences are SNHLY and FYNNEI. This CDR3 is built from 15 residues. V was trimmed by 3 bases and J by 4 bases, leaving 13 bases between them. CDR3 nucleotide sequence: TGTGCCAGCAGTGATTTGCCGGGAACGGGAAACACCATATATTTT. Translated, it gives CASSDLPGTGNTIYF.

This clonotype was seen a few times. The CDR3 DNA reads TGTGCCAGCAGTTACCCCGGGGTGGGGAATGGCTACACCTTC. Protein: CASSYPGVGNGYTF. The chain couples TRBV6-5 to TRBJ1-2; D gene ambiguous. This CDR3 is 14 amino acids long. Looked up from germline, CDR1 is MNHEY and CDR2 is SVGAGI. The V end lost 2 bases, the J end lost 6 bases, and 13 bases lay between the germline ends.